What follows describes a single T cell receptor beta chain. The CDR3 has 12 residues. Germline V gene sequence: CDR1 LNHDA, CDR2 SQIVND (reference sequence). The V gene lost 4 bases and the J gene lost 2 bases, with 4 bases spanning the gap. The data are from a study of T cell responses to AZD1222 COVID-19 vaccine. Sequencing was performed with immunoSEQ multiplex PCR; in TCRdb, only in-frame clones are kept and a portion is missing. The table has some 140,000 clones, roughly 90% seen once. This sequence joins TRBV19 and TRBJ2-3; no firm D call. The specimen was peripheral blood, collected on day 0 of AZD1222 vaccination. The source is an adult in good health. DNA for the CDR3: TGTGCCAGTAGTACCTTCACAGATACGCAGTATTTT. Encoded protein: CASSTFTDTQYF.